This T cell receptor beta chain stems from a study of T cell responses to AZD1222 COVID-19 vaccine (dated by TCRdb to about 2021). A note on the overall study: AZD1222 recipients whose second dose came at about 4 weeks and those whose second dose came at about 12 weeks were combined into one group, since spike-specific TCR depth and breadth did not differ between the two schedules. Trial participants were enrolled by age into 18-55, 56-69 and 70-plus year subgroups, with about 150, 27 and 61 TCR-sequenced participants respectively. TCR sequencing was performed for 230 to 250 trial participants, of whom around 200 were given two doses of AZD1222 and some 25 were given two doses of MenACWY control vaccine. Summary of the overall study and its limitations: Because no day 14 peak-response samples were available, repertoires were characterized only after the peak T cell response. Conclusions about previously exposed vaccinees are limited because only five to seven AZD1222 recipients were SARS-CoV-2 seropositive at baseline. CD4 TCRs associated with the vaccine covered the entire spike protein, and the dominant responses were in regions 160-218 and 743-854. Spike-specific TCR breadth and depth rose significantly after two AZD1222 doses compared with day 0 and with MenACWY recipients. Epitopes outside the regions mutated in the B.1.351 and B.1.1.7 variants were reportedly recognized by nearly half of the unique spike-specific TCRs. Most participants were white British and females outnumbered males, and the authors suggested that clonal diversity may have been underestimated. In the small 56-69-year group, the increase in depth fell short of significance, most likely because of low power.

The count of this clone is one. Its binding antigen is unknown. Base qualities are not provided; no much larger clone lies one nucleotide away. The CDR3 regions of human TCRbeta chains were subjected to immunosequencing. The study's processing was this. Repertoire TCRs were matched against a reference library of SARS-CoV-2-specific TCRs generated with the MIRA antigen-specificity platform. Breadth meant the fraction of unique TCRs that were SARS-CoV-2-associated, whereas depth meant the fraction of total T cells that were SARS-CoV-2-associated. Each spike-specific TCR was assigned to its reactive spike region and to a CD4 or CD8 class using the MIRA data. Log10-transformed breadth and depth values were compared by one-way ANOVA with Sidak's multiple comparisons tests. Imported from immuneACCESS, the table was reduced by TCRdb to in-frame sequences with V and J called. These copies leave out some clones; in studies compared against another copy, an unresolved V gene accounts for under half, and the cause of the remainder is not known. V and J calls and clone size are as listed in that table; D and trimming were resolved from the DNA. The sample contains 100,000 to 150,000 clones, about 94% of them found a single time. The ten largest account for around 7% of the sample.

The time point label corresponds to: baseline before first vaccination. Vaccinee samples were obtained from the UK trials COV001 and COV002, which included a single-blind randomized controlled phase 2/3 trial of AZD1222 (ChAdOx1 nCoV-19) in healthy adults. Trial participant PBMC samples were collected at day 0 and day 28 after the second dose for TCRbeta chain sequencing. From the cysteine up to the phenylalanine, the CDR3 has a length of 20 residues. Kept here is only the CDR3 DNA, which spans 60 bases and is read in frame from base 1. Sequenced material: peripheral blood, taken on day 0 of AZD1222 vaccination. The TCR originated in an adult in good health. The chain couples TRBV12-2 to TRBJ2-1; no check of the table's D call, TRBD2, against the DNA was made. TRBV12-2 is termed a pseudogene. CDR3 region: CASRPRTSGRADIPDNEQFF. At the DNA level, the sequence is TGTGCAAGTCGCCCCCGGACTAGCGGGAGGGCCGATATCCCCGACAATGAGCAGTTCTTC.